The 5 T cell receptor beta chains below all came from one sample that was sequenced in a study of blood T cell repertoires in COVID-19. Repertoires were generated with immunoSEQ multiplex PCR, while TCRdb's copy carries only in-frame clones and drops some. Found here are around 190,000 clones, about nine tenths of them singletons; the top ten hold 10%. Sequences were obtained from PBMCs or T cells enriched from blood (not recorded which). All receptors derive from a man between 18 and 29 years old with acute COVID-19.

This clone was observed a handful of times. The chain recombines TRBV7-9 with TRBJ1-1; D not resolved. Trimming took off 7 bases at V and 5 bases at J, with 11 bases between the two ends. Per the germline V gene, CDR1 is SEHNR and CDR2 is FQNEAQ (reference sequence). CDR3 size: 12 residues. CDR3 in amino acids: CASTWGGTEAFF. The CDR3 region has the DNA TGTGCCAGCACCTGGGGAGGGACTGAAGCTTTCTTT.

This clone showed up many times. The chain employs TRBV18 and TRBJ2-3; 8 bases are a match to TRBD2. Germline V gene data show CDR1 as KGHSH and CDR2 as LQKENI. Unmatched junction bases numbered 9, after V lost 3 bases and J lost 10 bases. The CDR3 runs to 14 residues. The CDR3 sequence is CASSPSLAGLAQYF. The CDR3 bases are TGTGCCAGCTCACCCTCCCTAGCGGGCCTAGCGCAGTATTTT.

The rearrangement uses TRBV20-1 and TRBJ2-3; D perhaps matches TRBD1 (5 bases). This CDR3 is 15 amino acids long. Between the trimmed V and J ends, which lost 3 bases and 2 bases, there was a span of 15 bases. Germline CDR1 reads DFQATT; CDR2 reads SNEGSKA (reference sequence). CDR3 nucleotides: TGCAGTGCTAGTATTCCCCTAGGACACACAGATACGCAGTATTTT. It yields the protein CSASIPLGHTDTQYF.

The J gene is TRBJ2-5, the V gene TRBV19, with 7 bases aligning to TRBD1. After removal of 6 bases from V and 4 bases from J, the junction contained 5 bases not matched to a gene. The CDR3 has 13 amino acids. Looked up from germline, CDR1 is LNHDA and CDR2 is SQIVND (reference sequence). The CDR3 DNA sequence: TGTGCCAGTAGAGACAGGGCAGCAGAGACCCAGTACTTC. Translated: CASRDRAAETQYF.

V and J are TRBV27 and TRBJ2-2; D gene ambiguous. The germline V and J ends were trimmed by 4 bases and 7 bases, with 16 bases remaining between them. Germline V gene sequence: CDR1 MNHEY, CDR2 SMNVEV (reference sequence). The CDR3 is 15 residues long. The CDR3 coding sequence is TGTGCCAGCAGTTCACGTCTCAGTTTTGGCGGGGAGCTGTTTTTT. This sequence encodes CASSSRLSFGGELFF.